A single T cell receptor (beta chain) is shown here with its context. The CDR3 length is 17 residues. Germline V CDR1 and CDR2: SGHDT, YYEEEE. Trimming removed 4 bases from V and 3 bases from J; junction bases left unmatched: 13. The sample belongs to a study of blood T cell repertoires in COVID-19. This table comes from immunoSEQ multiplex PCR, and its TCRdb copy is limited to in-frame clones, with some not included. The data show some 430,000 clones, with 90% seen just once and 0.6% held by the top ten. Among Cohort 3 donors, those recovered had two negative PCRs, clearance, or symptom resolution. V usage is TRBV5-6 and J usage is TRBJ2-5; 9 bases line up with TRBD2. The sequence was collected from a man between 18 and 35 years old who had recovered from COVID-19. The sequenced material came from PBMCs or T cells enriched from blood (not recorded which). DNA for the CDR3: TGTGCCAGCAGCGGGAGACGACTAGCGGACAAGAAAGAGACCCAGTACTTC. It codes for CASSGRRLADKKETQYF.